This TCR beta chain was identified in a study of T-cell memory formation after mild COVID-19. Study conclusions and caveats: The pre-infection memory compartment contained some responding clones, suggesting cross-reactive memory joined.

After 5'RACE with constant-segment primers, TCR alpha and TCR beta cDNA libraries carrying sample barcodes and UMIs were obtained. TCRdb ran MiXCR on the 5' RACE reads and lists one entry per CDR3 protein. Among about 430,000 distinct CDR3 sequences listed, 20% to 30% were seen once. The CDR3 sequence is 18 residues long. CDR1 and CDR2 (germline): MGHRA, YSYEKL. V gave up 3 bases and J gave up 3 bases; unmatched junction bases: 15. This clonotype has a handful of counts. The antigen remains unidentified. The genes are TRBV4-1 and TRBJ1-1; 8 bases are a match to TRBD1. The sequence came from an adult woman who had mild COVID-19 (a few samples of this study predate the infection). Cell type and time point are not known. Sequencing was performed on PBMCs or a T cell subset sorted from them (not recorded which). The CDR3 loop reads CASSHFGQGAGRDTEAFF. The DNA of the CDR3 is TGCGCCAGCAGCCACTTCGGGCAGGGGGCTGGGAGGGACACTGAAGCTTTCTTT.